A selection of T cell receptor beta chains follows, all from one sample in a study of cytotoxic CD8 clonotypes in ibrutinib-treated CLL. The assay was immunoSEQ multiplex PCR, and TCRdb's table has in-frame clones only and misses some. The sample lists some 130,000 clones; roughly 88% were seen once. Sequencing used PBMCs, obtained after 24 months of ibrutinib treatment. Receptor source: a human donor with chronic lymphocytic leukemia. The conserved cysteine and the conserved F or W are not part of the CDR3 here.

TRBV27 ASSPLPGGPTNNEQF
TRBV19 ASSSQRQGGSVPAF
TRBV5-1 ASSSEQGGYT
TRBV28 ASRPSTVFNSPLH
TRBV4-3 ASSQDSSTDTQY
TRBV28 ASGLETQY
TRBV19 ASSVTGGNEKLF
TRBV4-1 ASSQLGGAGANVLT
TRBV27 ASSLLRDRRSYEQY
TRBV4-2 ASLAGGFTDTQY
TRBV4-2 ASSLRDTDGTEAF
TRBV27 AIRPGQGETRDSGNTIY
TRBV28 ASSRENTIY
TRBV7-2 ASSPGPDRLVAGELF
TRBV7-9 ASSLEIWGDEQY
TRBV2 ASSEDRASTDTQY
TRBV9 ASSVDTGGYNEQF
TRBV5-1 ASSSGTGQSAQY
TRBV13 ASSFMRGEQY
TRBV6-6 ASSPRLEYSHEQF
TRBV15 ATSRGGLAGGPGTDTQY
TRBV7-9 ASSRTSGAYNEQF
TRBV28 ASSTRRLARETQY
TRBV6-1 ASKAQGGHYEQY